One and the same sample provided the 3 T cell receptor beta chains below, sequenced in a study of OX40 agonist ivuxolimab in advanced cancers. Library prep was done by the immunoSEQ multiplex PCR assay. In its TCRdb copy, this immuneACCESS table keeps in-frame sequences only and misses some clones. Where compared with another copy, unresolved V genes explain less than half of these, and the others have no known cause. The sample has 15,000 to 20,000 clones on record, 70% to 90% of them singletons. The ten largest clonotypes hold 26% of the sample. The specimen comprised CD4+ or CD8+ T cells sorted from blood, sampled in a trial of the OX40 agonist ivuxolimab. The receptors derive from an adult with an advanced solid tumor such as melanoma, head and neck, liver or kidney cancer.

CDR3 amino acids: CACGQDSKQPQHF. CDR3 DNA: TGTGCCTGCGGACAGGATTCGAAGCAGCCCCAGCATTTT. The chain has TRBV30 and TRBJ1-5; 7 bases are shared with TRBD1. V lost 6 bases and J lost 7; bases outside the gene matches: 9. The CDR3 length is 13 residues. The germline V gene encodes CDR1 GTSNPN and CDR2 SVGIG (reference sequence).

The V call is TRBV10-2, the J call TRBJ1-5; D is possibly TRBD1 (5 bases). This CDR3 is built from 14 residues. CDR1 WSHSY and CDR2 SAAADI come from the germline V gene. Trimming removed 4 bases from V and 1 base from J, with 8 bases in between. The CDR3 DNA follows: TGCGCCAGCAGTGCGGGGGGAAGCAATCAGCCCCAGCATTTT. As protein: CASSAGGSNQPQHF.

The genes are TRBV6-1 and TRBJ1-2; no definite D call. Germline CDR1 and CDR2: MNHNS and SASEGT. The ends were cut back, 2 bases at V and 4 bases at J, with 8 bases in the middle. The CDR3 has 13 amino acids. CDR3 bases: TGTGCCAGCAGTGAAAATGTGGGCTATGGCTACACCTTC. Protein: CASSENVGYGYTF.